One sample yielded the 3 T cell receptor beta chains listed below, sequenced in a study of cytomegalovirus exposure and HLA in healthy donors. In the PCR, 60 Vbeta and 13 Jbeta primers were used. Sequenced by immunoSEQ multiplex PCR; TCRdb stores in-frame clones only, minus some. Among around 150,000 clones, approximately 78% were seen once, and the ten largest hold about 0.98%. Sequencing was performed on PBMCs. The origin of the receptors is a girl under 10 years old in good health and CMV-seropositive.

This sequence joins TRBV9 and TRBJ1-1, with D perhaps matching TRBD1 (5 bases). Germline V lookup: CDR1 SGDLS, CDR2 YYNGEE. The CDR3 runs 15 residues. The germline V and J ends were trimmed by 0 bases and 3 bases, with 12 bases remaining between them. In DNA form, the CDR3 reads TGTGCCAGCAGCGTAGGGAGGGGTCAACACACTGAAGCTTTCTTT. Protein: CASSVGRGQHTEAFF.

The chain links TRBV27 to TRBJ2-7; TRBD2 matches 15 bases. The trim removed 6 bases at V and 7 bases at J, leaving 10 bases unmatched. This CDR3 has 16 amino acids. The germline CDR1 and CDR2 sequences are MNHEY and SMNVEV (reference sequence). Here the CDR3 DNA reads TGTGCCAGCAGCTTCGGACTAGCGGGAGGGCGTGGGGAGCAGTACTTC. It codes for CASSFGLAGGRGEQYF.

The chain employs TRBV4-1 and TRBJ2-2; TRBD1 aligns across 7 bases. V was clipped by 3 bases and J by 5 bases; unmatched bases: 3. The CDR3 has 14 amino acids. Germline assignment: CDR1 MGHRA and CDR2 YSYEKL. In DNA, the CDR3 is TGCGCCAGCAGCCAGGAGACAGGGACCGGGGAGCTGTTTTTT. It encodes CASSQETGTGELFF.